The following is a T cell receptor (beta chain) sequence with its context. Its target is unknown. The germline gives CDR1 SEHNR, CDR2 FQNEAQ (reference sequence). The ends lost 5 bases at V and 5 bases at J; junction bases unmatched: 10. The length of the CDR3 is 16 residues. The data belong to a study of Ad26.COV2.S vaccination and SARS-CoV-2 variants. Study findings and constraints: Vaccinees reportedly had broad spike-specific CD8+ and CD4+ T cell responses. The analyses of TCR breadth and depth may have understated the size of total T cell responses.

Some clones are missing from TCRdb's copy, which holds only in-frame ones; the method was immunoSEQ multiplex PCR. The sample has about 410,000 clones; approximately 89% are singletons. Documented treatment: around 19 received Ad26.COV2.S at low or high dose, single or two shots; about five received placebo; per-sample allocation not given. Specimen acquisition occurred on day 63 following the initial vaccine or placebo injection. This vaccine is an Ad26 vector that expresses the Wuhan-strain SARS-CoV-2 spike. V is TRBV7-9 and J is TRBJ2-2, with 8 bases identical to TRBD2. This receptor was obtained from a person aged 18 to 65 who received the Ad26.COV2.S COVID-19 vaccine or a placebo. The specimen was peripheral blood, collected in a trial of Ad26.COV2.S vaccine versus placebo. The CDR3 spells CASSPPGTRGTGELFF. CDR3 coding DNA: TGTGCCAGCAGCCCACCGGGGACTAGAGGGACCGGGGAGCTGTTTTTT.